The next 31 T cell receptor beta chains were all read from a single sample in a study of T cell repertoires in cytomegalovirus infection. Their recognized antigens are unknown. Each CDR3 protein gets one entry after TCRdb re-called the reads with MiXCR. The sample shows tens of thousands of distinct CDR3 sequences, 20% of them seen only once. Sequenced here: CD8+ T cells from cultured PBMCs, sampled from culture after CMV antigen stimulation. The receptors come from a human donor in good health (CMV status not recorded). Some clones in this sample may be carry-over from other donors' samples.

In its sample, this clonotype was seen many times. The J gene is TRBJ2-4, the V gene TRBV10-3; D remains unclear. The length of the CDR3 is 17 residues. The germline V and J ends were trimmed by 0 bases and 0 bases, with 12 bases remaining between them. The germline gives CDR1 ENHRY, CDR2 SYGVKD. The CDR3 DNA reads TGTGCCATCAGTGAGTCAATGCAGGTTGAAGCCAAAAACATTCAGTACTTC. Protein: CAISESMQVEAKNIQYF.

This clonotype was observed a few times. The chain recombines TRBV4-1 with TRBJ2-3; D is uncertain. The germline gives CDR1 MGHRA, CDR2 YSYEKL. The CDR3 totals 13 residues. V gave up 4 bases and J gave up 5 bases, with 10 bases separating them. The CDR3 region is CASSPPGKDTQYF. The CDR3 nucleotides read TGCGCCAGCAGCCCCCCGGGTAAAGATACGCAGTATTTT.

This clonotype was picked up a small number of times. The CDR3 protein is CASSTKRESRETQYF. The CDR3 DNA sequence: TGTGCCAGCAGCACCAAGCGGGAGTCCCGGGAAACCCAGTACTTC. The genes are TRBV11-2 and TRBJ2-5, with 8 bases that match TRBD2. J gave up 8 bases and V 5 bases, and 13 bases lay outside the gene matches. CDR3 length: 15 residues. Germline-derived CDR1 and CDR2 are SGHAT and FQNNGV.

The rearrangement joins TRBV6-2 or TRBV6-3 to TRBJ2-3; D is unresolved. The V gene lost 4 bases and the J gene lost 2 bases, with 10 bases spanning the gap. The CDR3 consists of 14 residues. CDR1 is MNHEY and CDR2 is SVGEGT in the germline V gene. The chain's CDR3 is CASSSRTATDTQYF. DNA for the CDR3: TGTGCCAGCAGTTCCCGGACCGCCACAGATACGCAGTATTTT.

Only a few counts were recorded for this clonotype. The rearrangement uses TRBV7-9 and TRBJ1-5; perhaps TRBD1 as D (6 bases). The CDR3 length is 15 residues. The V end lost 0 bases, the J end lost 6 bases, and 12 bases lay between the germline ends. Germline V gene lookup returns CDR1 SEHNR and CDR2 FQNEAQ (reference sequence). As DNA, the CDR3 is TGTGCCAGCAGCTTAGCTGGGGGCCTGGGTCAGCCCCAGCATTTT. Translating it yields CASSLAGGLGQPQHF.

A few counts support this clonotype. The chain links TRBV7-2 to TRBJ2-7; D gene unclear. Germline CDR1 is SGHTA and CDR2 is FQGNSA. Trimming shortened V by 3 bases and J by 0 bases, and 9 bases separated the two germline ends. CDR3 length: 14 amino acids. CDR3 amino acids: CASSFSISSYEQYF. CDR3 coding DNA: TGTGCCAGCAGCTTTTCCATTAGCTCCTACGAGCAGTACTTC.

The chain links TRBV24-1 to TRBJ2-7; D is possibly TRBD2 (5 bases). The CDR3 extends over 14 amino acids. V was shortened by 3 bases and J by 5 bases, with 13 bases between the two germline ends. From germline, CDR1 is KGHDR and CDR2 SFDVKD. CDR3 coding DNA: TGTGCCACCAGTGATCAGACGGGGTTGAACGAGCAGTACTTC. Translation: CATSDQTGLNEQYF.

The chain has TRBV27 and TRBJ1-5; D is unclear. This CDR3 has 13 amino acids. In germline, CDR1 is MNHEY, CDR2 SMNVEV (reference sequence). The V end lost 0 bases, the J end lost 8 bases, and 8 bases lay between the germline ends. The CDR3 here is CASSLSPVKPQHF. As DNA, the CDR3 is TGTGCCAGCAGTTTATCGCCCGTAAAGCCCCAGCATTTT.

This clonotype appeared a few times. The chain recombines TRBV7-8 with TRBJ2-1, with 8 bases matching TRBD2. Unmatched junction bases numbered 16, after V lost 5 bases and J lost 1 base. This CDR3 contains 19 residues. Germline-derived CDR1 and CDR2 are SGHVS and FQNEAQ. DNA of the CDR3: TGTGCCAGCAGCCCGCCCCAAGCGGGGGACTCTCTATCCTACAATGAGCAGTTCTTC. It codes for CASSPPQAGDSLSYNEQFF.

This clonotype appeared a few times. This sequence joins TRBV12-3 or TRBV12-4 and TRBJ1-2; 7 bases fit TRBD1. The CDR3 is made up of 17 amino acids. The V gene end was trimmed by 5 bases and the J gene end by 0 bases; junction bases not matched to a gene: 12. The CDR3, as DNA: TGTGCCAGCAGTGGACATAAGGACAGGAAAGCTAACTATGGCTACACCTTC. Encoded protein: CASSGHKDRKANYGYTF.

This clonotype turned up a few times. The chain combines TRBV7-9 with TRBJ2-5, with D perhaps matching TRBD1 (6 bases). Germline-derived CDR1 and CDR2 are SEHNR and FQNEAQ (reference sequence). The CDR3 runs 20 residues. With 0 bases removed from V and 4 bases from J, the gap between germline ends came to 27 bases. CDR3 sequence reads: CASSLAQGFSDPRLSETQYF. The CDR3 bases are TGTGCCAGCAGCTTAGCCCAGGGGTTTTCGGATCCCCGATTATCAGAGACCCAGTACTTC.

This chain connects TRBV7-8 to TRBJ2-5; 10 positions match TRBD2. Trimming at V came to 7 bases and at J to 1 base, leaving 6 bases not matched to a gene. The CDR3 runs 15 residues. Germline V gene sequence: CDR1 SGHVS, CDR2 FQNEAQ. The CDR3 DNA reads TGTGCCAGCACTTCGGGACTAGCGTTCCAAGAGACCCAGTACTTC. Amino acid sequence: CASTSGLAFQETQYF.

This clonotype has a handful of counts. The J gene is TRBJ2-7, the V gene TRBV27; possibly TRBD1 for D (5 bases). The CDR3 sequence is 13 residues long. Germline lookup yields CDR1 MNHEY and CDR2 SMNVEV (reference sequence). V lost 3 bases and J lost 2, with 8 bases in between. This CDR3 is CASSFGRAYEQYF. The CDR3 DNA follows: TGTGCCAGCAGTTTCGGCAGGGCCTACGAGCAGTACTTC.

The chain couples TRBV19 to TRBJ1-1, with no clear D. Germline V gives CDR1 LNHDA, CDR2 SQIVND (reference sequence). Trimming left V 7 bases short and J 7 bases short, with 19 bases between. The CDR3 is made up of 14 amino acids. CDR3 in DNA: TGTGCCAGTACCCTTGGGAACAGCCTCTATGAAGCTTTCTTT. It yields the protein CASTLGNSLYEAFF. The full variable domain, its missing parts supplied by reference TRBV19 and TRBJ1-1, is DGGITQSPKYLFRKEGQNVTLSCEQNLNHDAMYWYRQDPGQGLRLIYYSQIVNDFQKGDIAEGYSVSREKKESFPLTVTSAQKNPTAFYLCASTLGNSLYEAFFGQGTRLTVV.

This clonotype is a singleton in its sample. This chain uses TRBV6-2 or TRBV6-3 with TRBJ2-7; perhaps TRBD1 as D (6 bases). The CDR3 is 13 amino acids. Germline-derived CDR1 and CDR2 are MNHEY and SVGEGT. V lost 7 bases, J lost 1 base, and 11 bases lay in between. The CDR3 spells CASTGAPSYEQYF. The DNA of the CDR3 is TGTGCCAGCACAGGGGCCCCTTCCTACGAGCAGTACTTC.

This clonotype was seen a handful of times. The V and J genes are TRBV10-2 and TRBJ2-3; TRBD2 matches 8 bases. This CDR3 is built from 15 residues. V dropped 7 bases and J dropped 5; count of bases not matched to a gene: 11. Germline values: CDR1 WSHSY, CDR2 SAAADI. CDR3 region: CASKPGSGIVDTQYF. The DNA for the CDR3 is TGCGCCAGCAAACCCGGTAGCGGGATCGTAGATACGCAGTATTTT.

The chain uses TRBV7-2 and TRBJ1-1; 7 bases match TRBD1. Germline assignment: CDR1 SGHTA and CDR2 FQGNSA. V was pared by 3 bases and J by 0 bases, with 7 bases of the junction left unmatched. There are 16 residues in the CDR3. The DNA for the CDR3 is TGTGCCAGCAGCTTCCGGTCAGGGGGTGTGAACACTGAAGCTTTCTTT. Its protein is CASSFRSGGVNTEAFF.

The J gene is TRBJ2-1, the V gene TRBV7-9; 7 bases are shared with TRBD1. The CDR3 consists of 16 residues. J was trimmed by 2 bases and V by 5 bases; bases with no gene match: 9. CDR1 SEHNR and CDR2 FQNEAQ come from the germline V gene (reference sequence). This CDR3 is CASSDGGQDAYNEQFF. The DNA of the CDR3 is TGTGCCAGCAGCGACGGTGGACAGGATGCCTACAATGAGCAGTTCTTC.

Only a few counts were recorded for this clonotype. The chain recombines TRBV7-9 with TRBJ2-1; D possibly corresponds to TRBD2 (5 bases). Germline V CDR1 and CDR2: SEHNR, FQNEAQ (reference sequence). This CDR3 comprises 20 residues. The germline V and J ends were trimmed by 6 bases and 3 bases, with 30 bases remaining between them. The chain's CDR3 is CASSSHTGLPSPSNYNEQFF. The CDR3 DNA is TGTGCCAGCAGTTCCCACACGGGGTTGCCTAGCCCATCGAACTACAATGAGCAGTTCTTC.

This clonotype has a handful of counts. The chain couples TRBV7-8 to TRBJ2-5; D not resolved. The V and J ends lost 6 bases and 5 bases respectively, with 16 bases between them. Germline lookup yields CDR1 SGHVS and CDR2 FQNEAQ. The CDR3 length is 14 residues. The CDR3 coding sequence is TGTGCCAGCAGACCCCGGCCCGGTCGGGAGACCCAGTACTTC. Its translation is CASRPRPGRETQYF.

This clonotype appeared a few times. The chain is built from TRBV7-9 and TRBJ1-1; 10 nucleotides line up with TRBD1. V was clipped by 4 bases and J by 5 bases; unmatched bases: 7. The CDR3 consists of 15 residues. The germline CDR1 and CDR2 sequences are SEHNR and FQNEAQ (reference sequence). CDR3 DNA: TGTGCCAGCAGCTCGACAGGGGGCGCGAGAACTGAAGCTTTCTTT. It encodes CASSSTGGARTEAFF.

This clonotype was detected a few times. The chain couples TRBV12-5 to TRBJ2-7; D uncertain. CDR1 LGHNT and CDR2 FRNRAP come from the germline V gene. Trimming cost V 5 bases and J 4 bases, with 6 bases left between them. The CDR3 sequence is 11 residues long. CDR3 in amino acids: CASGLGYEQYF. The CDR3 bases are TGTGCTAGTGGTCTAGGATACGAGCAGTACTTC. Together with reference TRBV12-5 and TRBJ2-7, the CDR3 gives the full variable domain: DARVTQTPRHKVTEMGQEVTMRCQPILGHNTVFWYRQTMMQGLELLAYFRNRAPLDDSGMPKDRFSAEMPDATLATLKIQPSEPRDSAVYFCASGLGYEQYFGPGTRLTVT.

In this sample, this clonotype turned up a few times. J is TRBJ2-3 and V is TRBV27, with 9 positions matching TRBD2. CDR3 length equals 15 residues. The germline V gene has CDR1 MNHEY and CDR2 SMNVEV (reference sequence). The junction had 4 bases not matched to a gene; V was cut back by 5 bases and J by 1 base. CDR3 sequence (DNA): TGTGCCAGCAGTCAGAGGACTAGCGGCACAGATACGCAGTATTTT. The encoded protein is CASSQRTSGTDTQYF.

In this sample, this clonotype turned up many times. This rearrangement joins TRBV7-2 to TRBJ2-6; the D gene is possibly TRBD1 (6 bases). Trimming removed 5 bases at V and 2 bases at J, with 13 bases between. The CDR3 length is 16 residues. Germline CDR1 SGHTA, CDR2 FQGNSA. CDR3 nucleotide sequence: TGTGCCAGCAGCGTTAGGACAGTCGCTGGGGCCAACGTCCTGACTTTC. It specifies CASSVRTVAGANVLTF.

This clonotype showed up just a few times. The J gene is TRBJ1-2, the V gene TRBV7-9; D uncertain. V lost 1 base and J 1 base, leaving 4 bases between the germline ends. Looked up from germline, CDR1 is SEHNR and CDR2 is FQNEAQ (reference sequence). The CDR3 runs to 13 residues. CDR3 sequence (DNA): TGTGCCAGCAGCTTAGAAAATAACTATGGCTACACCTTC. Residues: CASSLENNYGYTF.

In the case of this clonotype: A read error may be the cause here, since a much bigger clone is one base away. The chain combines TRBV6-2 or TRBV6-3 with TRBJ2-1, with 7 positions matching TRBD1. CDR1 MNHEY and CDR2 SVGEGT come from the germline V gene. This CDR3 has 16 amino acids. The CDR3 sequence: CDSSYAITGVYNEQFF. As DNA, the CDR3 is TGTGACAGCAGTTACGCCATTACAGGGGTCTACAATGAGCAGTTCTTC.

This clonotype has a handful of counts. The chain carries TRBV7-2 and TRBJ1-1; TRBD1 matches 9 bases. The V gene's germline CDR1 is SGHTA and CDR2 FQGNSA. Trimming at V came to 6 bases and at J to 1 base, leaving 18 bases not matched to a gene. This CDR3 comprises 19 residues. CDR3 coding DNA: TGTGCCAGCAGTCTTAAGGGGACAGGGTTCAGGGGCCGGAACACTGAAGCTTTCTTT. It translates to CASSLKGTGFRGRNTEAFF.

V is TRBV7-2 and J is TRBJ2-1; no clear D gene. The CDR3 covers 12 residues. Trimming pared 7 bases from V and 8 bases from J, leaving 12 bases between. Germline-derived CDR1 and CDR2 are SGHTA and FQGNSA. CDR3 amino acids: CASTSGSYEQFF. The CDR3 nucleotides are TGTGCCAGCACCTCCGGATCCTATGAGCAGTTCTTC.

The V gene is TRBV7-2, the J gene TRBJ1-5, with unresolved D. CDR3 size: 18 residues. Deletions cut 0 bases from V and 4 bases from J, with 19 bases between. CDR1 and CDR2 from the germline V gene are SGHTA and FQGNSA. The CDR3 protein is CASSLAVSGLGSNQPQHF. In nucleotides, the CDR3 is TGTGCCAGCAGCTTAGCGGTATCCGGGCTTGGCAGTAATCAGCCCCAGCATTTT. The whole variable domain, remainder taken from reference TRBV7-2 and TRBJ1-5, is GAGVSQSPSNKVTEKGKDVELRCDPISGHTALYWYRQSLGQGLEFLIYFQGNSAPDKSGLPSDRFSAERTGGSVSTLTIQRTQQEDSAVYLCASSLAVSGLGSNQPQHFGDGTRLSIL.

The chain has TRBV6-2 or TRBV6-3 and TRBJ1-1, with D perhaps matching TRBD1 (5 bases). The CDR3 is 12 residues long. CDR1 and CDR2 (germline): MNHEY, SVGEGT. V lost 7 bases to trimming and J lost 6 bases, with 12 bases between them. Here the CDR3 reads CASTTGRAEAFF. The CDR3 nucleotides are TGTGCCAGCACTACGGGACGGGCTGAAGCTTTCTTT.

The genes are TRBV7-9 and TRBJ2-1; the match to TRBD2 covers 8 bases. Trimming took 6 bases from V and 9 from J; bases not matched to a gene: 7. This CDR3 contains 13 residues. Germline values: CDR1 SEHNR, CDR2 FQNEAQ (reference sequence). The CDR3 region is CASRTGGLGEQFF. For the CDR3, the DNA is TGTGCCAGCAGGACGGGGGGGCTAGGTGAGCAGTTCTTC.